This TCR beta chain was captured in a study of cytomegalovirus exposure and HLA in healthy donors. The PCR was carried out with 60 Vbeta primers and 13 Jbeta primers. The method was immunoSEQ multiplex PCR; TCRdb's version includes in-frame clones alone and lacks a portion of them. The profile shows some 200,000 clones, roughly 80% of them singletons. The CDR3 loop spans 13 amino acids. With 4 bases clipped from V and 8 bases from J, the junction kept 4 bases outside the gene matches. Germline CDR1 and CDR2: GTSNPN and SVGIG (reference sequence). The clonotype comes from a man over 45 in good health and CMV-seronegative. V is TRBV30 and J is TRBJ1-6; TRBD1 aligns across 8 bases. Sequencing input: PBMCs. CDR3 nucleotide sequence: TGTGCCTGGACAGGGGGCAGGTATTCACCCCTCCACTTT. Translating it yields CAWTGGRYSPLHF.